A selection of T cell receptor beta chains follows, all from one sample in a study of blood T cell repertoires in COVID-19. Generated by immunoSEQ multiplex PCR, the TCRdb table keeps only in-frame clones and is missing some. The sample has 200,000 to 250,000 clones, about 85% seen once; the top ten hold approximately 0.89%. Input material: peripheral blood. The receptors were sampled from a man aged 35 to 55 with acute or convalescent COVID-19. Both conserved end residues are part of each CDR3.

v_gene	j_gene	CDR3aa
TRBV6-6	TRBJ1-1	CASRLGQTNTEAFF
TRBV2	TRBJ1-1	CASSIQENTEAFF
TRBV7-9	TRBJ1-5	CATTPISNQPQHF
TRBV28	TRBJ1-1	CASSPPAGTNTEAFF
TRBV7-9	TRBJ2-1	CASSSIRGDYNEQFF
TRBV12-5	TRBJ2-2	CASANPAGHGELFF
TRBV5-1	TRBJ2-1	CASSLAGGRHNEQFF
TRBV19	TRBJ1-3	CASQRGTSGNTIYF
TRBV2	TRBJ1-1	CATRGGVRNTEAFF
TRBV7-7	TRBJ2-1	CASSLDNYNEQFF
TRBV6-2/TRBV6-3	TRBJ2-7	CASSYPTQTGTDLPHYEQYF
TRBV28	TRBJ1-5	CASSFGQGLPSNQPQHF
TRBV7-9	TRBJ2-7	CASSKTPPGTAYEQYF
TRBV6-2/TRBV6-3	TRBJ2-2	CASSYSFGTGSTGELFF
TRBV11-3	TRBJ2-1	CASSLDGGARYNEQFF
TRBV18	TRBJ1-2	CASSLTGGDGYTF
TRBV6-5	TRBJ1-1	CASSYSDRNTEAFF
TRBV6-4	TRBJ2-3	CASSDYAGARDTQYF
TRBV9	TRBJ1-1	CASSGPIGAFF
TRBV5-4	TRBJ1-2	CASSLGSLDYGYTF
TRBV7-2	TRBJ1-1	CASSLTGSAEAFF
TRBV5-3	TRBJ2-5	CARSPVETQYF
TRBV5-1	TRBJ2-7	CASSFNRGGTYEQYF
TRBV19	TRBJ2-4	CASTSLTGQGTNIQYF
TRBV18	TRBJ1-1	CASSPNRGGTEAFF
TRBV5-1	TRBJ1-2	CASSYGQGSANYGYTF
TRBV3-1/TRBV3-2	TRBJ1-4	CASSQGTGGEKLFF
TRBV7-2	TRBJ1-1	CASSLAIIQGPMNTEAFF
TRBV9	TRBJ2-7	CASSGLRGMGEQYF
TRBV19	TRBJ1-1	CASSIAPWTGPGEAFF
TRBV28	TRBJ2-1	CASSGSGGYNEQFF
TRBV4-1	TRBJ1-6	CASSPPGGIQGAPSPLHF
TRBV5-1	TRBJ2-3	CASSFWLAGVGRTDTQYF
TRBV7-2	TRBJ1-1	CASSTYGQGTEAFF
TRBV5-4	TRBJ1-2	CASRIMLTTGGGYTF
TRBV3-1/TRBV3-2	TRBJ1-2	CASSQGANSPLYGYTF
TRBV5-4	TRBJ2-5	CASSRLAGGSQETQYF
TRBV5-4	TRBJ1-1	CASSWGQGGTEAFF
TRBV3-1/TRBV3-2	TRBJ2-7	CASSPKEAGGPYEQYF
TRBV6-5	TRBJ1-1	CASKRDRGGTEAFF
TRBV24-1	TRBJ2-5	CATSTGSIQYF
TRBV6-5	TRBJ2-6	CASSFQGRGANVLTF
TRBV6-1	TRBJ2-2	CASKEQAGELFF
TRBV5-8	TRBJ1-2	CASSPDLRSGYTF
TRBV12-3/TRBV12-4	TRBJ1-1	CASSFEVNTEAFF
TRBV15	TRBJ1-2	CATSRDGPGSLGYTF
TRBV9	TRBJ1-2	CASSVGRGNYGYTF
TRBV5-1	TRBJ1-1	CASSLAGGWDTEAFF
TRBV19	TRBJ1-2	CASSMRGGDGYTF
TRBV28	TRBJ2-7	CASSLGSSYEQYF
TRBV6-5	TRBJ1-1	CASSYEGGGRAFF
TRBV6-1	TRBJ2-6	CASSDLAGGSGANVLTF
TRBV6-2/TRBV6-3	TRBJ2-5	CASSTTRDYQQETQYF
TRBV5-3	TRBJ1-2	CARSLAGWLSGYTF